This T cell receptor (beta chain) is drawn from a study of blood T cell repertoires in COVID-19. Sequencing was performed with immunoSEQ multiplex PCR; in TCRdb, only in-frame clones are kept and a portion is missing. This table has 200,000 to 250,000 clones, approximately 85% appearing once. Germline V gene sequence: CDR1 SGHTA, CDR2 FQGNSA. CDR3 length equals 13 residues. V was pared by 5 bases and J by 10 bases, with 8 bases of the junction left unmatched. The sequence derives from a man aged 40-55 years with acute or convalescent COVID-19. The chain has TRBV7-2 and TRBJ2-1, with 7 bases identical to TRBD2. The sample comprised peripheral blood. The CDR3 DNA follows: TGTGCCAGCAGCCTCGGACTAGTAAAAGAGCAGTTCTTC. Translating it yields CASSLGLVKEQFF. Full variable domain (remainder filled in from reference TRBV7-2 and TRBJ2-1): GAGVSQSPSNKVTEKGKDVELRCDPISGHTALYWYRQSLGQGLEFLIYFQGNSAPDKSGLPSDRFSAERTGGSVSTLTIQRTQQEDSAVYLCASSLGLVKEQFFGPGTRLTVL.